Below are 15 T cell receptor beta chains sequenced from a single sample in a study of T-cell reconstitution after alpha-beta-depleted transplantation in children. Preparation of the TCRbeta library used unique molecular identifiers. TCRdb recomputed calls from the PCR reads with MiXCR, one row per CDR3 protein. Of 600,000 to 700,000 distinct CDR3 sequences detected, around 17% appear once; the ten largest clones hold around 0.96%. The starting material was PBMCs from the stem cell graft donor, obtained from the stem cell graft. The source of these receptors is a human donor who donated a stem cell graft to a child with acute myeloid leukemia.

This clonotype occurred many times. The chain has TRBV9 and TRBJ2-2; TRBD2 matches at 12 bases. Germline-derived CDR1 and CDR2 are SGDLS and YYNGEE. J lost 6 bases, V lost 0 bases, and 0 bases had no gene match. There are 15 residues in the CDR3. The CDR3 DNA reads TGTGCCAGCAGCGTAGCTAGCGGGAGGGCCGGGGAGCTGTTTTTT. Protein sequence: CASSVASGRAGELFF.

The chain is built from TRBV13 and TRBJ2-1; TRBD2 matches 11 bases. The CDR3 consists of 14 residues. J lost 10 bases, V lost 4 bases, and 6 bases had no gene match. CDR1 is PRHDT, CDR2 FYEKMQ, per germline (reference sequence). This CDR3 is CASSSLAGAEEQFF. The DNA of the CDR3 is TGTGCCAGCAGCTCACTAGCGGGGGCGGAGGAGCAGTTCTTC. The full variable domain, rest sourced from reference TRBV13 and TRBJ2-1, is AAGVIQSPRHLIKEKRETATLKCYPIPRHDTVYWYQQGPGQDPQFLISFYEKMQSDKGSIPDRFSAQQFSDYHSELNMSSLELGDSALYFCASSSLAGAEEQFFGPGTRLTVL.

This rearrangement joins TRBV15 to TRBJ1-2; no clear D. This CDR3 has 14 residues. V lost 8 bases and J 7 bases, leaving 20 bases between the germline ends. Germline CDR1 is LNHNV and CDR2 is YYDKDF (reference sequence). This CDR3 is CATGNLQARGGYTF. CDR3 DNA: TGTGCCACCGGGAACCTTCAAGCGCGAGGTGGCTACACCTTC.

The chain couples TRBV30 to TRBJ2-1; D gene uncertain. Germline CDR1 is GTSNPN and CDR2 is SVGIG (reference sequence). Trimming stripped 1 base from V and 5 bases from J, with 3 bases between. The CDR3 runs 11 residues. CDR3 region: CAWSANNEQFF. CDR3 sequence (DNA): TGTGCCTGGAGTGCAAACAATGAGCAGTTCTTC.

The rearrangement links TRBV29-1 to TRBJ1-1; 8 nucleotides align to TRBD1. Unmatched junction bases numbered 9, after V lost 6 bases and J lost 3 bases. This CDR3 spans 14 amino acids. Germline V CDR1 and CDR2: SQVTM, ANQGSEA. CDR3 protein: CSVMRQGRDTEAFF. CDR3 bases: TGCAGCGTCATGAGACAGGGGAGAGACACTGAAGCTTTCTTT.

The V gene is TRBV11-2, the J gene TRBJ2-1; 10 nucleotides line up with TRBD2. Germline V gene sequence: CDR1 SGHAT, CDR2 FQNNGV. Trimming took 1 base from V and 5 from J; bases not matched to a gene: 2. The CDR3 loop spans 15 amino acids. CDR3: CASSLGSGGNNEQFF. For the CDR3, the DNA is TGTGCCAGCAGCTTAGGTAGCGGGGGGAACAATGAGCAGTTCTTC.

This clonotype was picked up a small number of times. The V call is TRBV7-2, the J call TRBJ2-1; 10 nucleotides match TRBD2. Germline V gene sequence: CDR1 SGHTA, CDR2 FQGNSA. The trim removed 3 bases at V and 9 bases at J, leaving 11 bases unmatched. The CDR3 is 16 amino acids. CDR3 DNA sequence: TGTGCCAGCAGCTTGGTCTACAGCGGGGGGGCCAGTGAGCAGTTCTTC. Translation gives CASSLVYSGGASEQFF.

V usage is TRBV5-1 and J usage is TRBJ1-4; D remains unclear. Germline values: CDR1 SGHRS, CDR2 YFSETQ. V gave up 1 base and J gave up 8 bases, with 15 bases separating them. The CDR3 length is 15 residues. The CDR3 reads CASSLMEVGEEKLFF. In DNA form, the CDR3 reads TGCGCCAGCAGCTTGATGGAGGTCGGAGAGGAAAAACTGTTTTTT.

This chain uses TRBV7-3 with TRBJ2-3; maybe TRBD2 (7 bases). The V and J ends lost 2 bases and 5 bases respectively, with 14 bases between them. There are 15 residues in the CDR3. The germline V gene encodes CDR1 SGHTA and CDR2 FQGTGA. The CDR3 bases are TGTGCCAGCAGCTTAGAGGGGGGGGCCATAGATACGCAGTATTTT. Encoded protein: CASSLEGGAIDTQYF.

Only a few counts were recorded for this clonotype. This sequence joins TRBV20-1 and TRBJ2-3, with TRBD1 as a possible D gene (6 bases). Germline CDR1 DFQATT, CDR2 SNEGSKA (reference sequence). This CDR3 has 15 residues. The V gene lost 5 bases and the J gene lost 1 base, with 16 bases spanning the gap. The CDR3 sequence is CSAPPAAGGTDTQYF. The CDR3 DNA reads TGCAGTGCTCCCCCCGCCGCAGGGGGCACAGATACGCAGTATTTT.

V gene TRBV5-1 combines with J gene TRBJ1-2; D is unclear. The ends were cut back, 0 bases at V and 7 bases at J, with 13 bases in the middle. This CDR3 region has 14 residues. CDR1 is SGHRS and CDR2 is YFSETQ in the germline V gene. The CDR3 loop is CASSLVAQTGGYTF. CDR3 sequence (DNA): TGCGCCAGCAGCTTGGTGGCACAAACGGGTGGCTACACCTTC.

The chain recombines TRBV2 with TRBJ2-1; perhaps TRBD2 as D (6 bases). The CDR3 runs to 12 residues. Trimming took off 4 bases at V and 10 bases at J, with 11 bases between the two ends. Germline CDR1 and CDR2: SNHLY and FYNNEI. The CDR3 region is CASSVLAGEQFF. The CDR3 region has the DNA TGTGCCAGCAGTGTTCTGGCGGGAGAGCAGTTCTTC.

This clonotype was counted between two and nine times. The chain recombines TRBV5-1 with TRBJ2-5, with D possibly being TRBD2 (5 bases). CDR3 length equals 15 residues. The ends were cut back, 0 bases at V and 6 bases at J, with 15 bases in the middle. Germline CDR1 reads SGHRS; CDR2 reads YFSETQ. CDR3 loop: CASSLAEGHWQTQYF. The DNA of the CDR3 is TGCGCCAGCAGCTTGGCCGAGGGTCATTGGCAGACCCAGTACTTC.

The chain combines TRBV4-1 with TRBJ2-2; no clear D gene. The CDR3 runs to 16 residues. The germline V and J ends were trimmed by 0 bases and 1 base, with 9 bases remaining between them. Germline V lookup: CDR1 MGHRA, CDR2 YSYEKL. The CDR3 region is CASSQEGNRNTGELFF. CDR3 nucleotide sequence: TGCGCCAGCAGCCAAGAGGGAAACCGGAACACCGGGGAGCTGTTTTTT.

This clonotype was seen ten or more times. This chain links TRBV29-1 with TRBJ1-1; D is unresolved. CDR3 size: 13 residues. Trimming cost V 6 bases and J 0 bases, with 11 bases left between them. In germline, CDR1 is SQVTM, CDR2 ANQGSEA. The CDR3 DNA reads TGCAGCGTGGGAGCGAGGCTGAACACTGAAGCTTTCTTT. Amino acids: CSVGARLNTEAFF.